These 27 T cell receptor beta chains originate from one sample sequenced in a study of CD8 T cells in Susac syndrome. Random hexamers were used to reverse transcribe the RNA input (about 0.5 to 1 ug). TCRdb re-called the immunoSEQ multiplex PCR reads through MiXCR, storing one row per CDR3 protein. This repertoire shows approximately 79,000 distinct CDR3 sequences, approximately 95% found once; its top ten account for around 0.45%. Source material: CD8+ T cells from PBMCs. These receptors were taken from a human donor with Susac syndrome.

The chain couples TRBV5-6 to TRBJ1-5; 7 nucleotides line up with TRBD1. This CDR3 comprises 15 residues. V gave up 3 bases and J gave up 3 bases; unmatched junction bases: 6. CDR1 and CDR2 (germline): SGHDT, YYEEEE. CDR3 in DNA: TGTGCCAGCAGCTGGGGGACAGCTATCAATCAGCCCCAGCATTTT. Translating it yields CASSWGTAINQPQHF.

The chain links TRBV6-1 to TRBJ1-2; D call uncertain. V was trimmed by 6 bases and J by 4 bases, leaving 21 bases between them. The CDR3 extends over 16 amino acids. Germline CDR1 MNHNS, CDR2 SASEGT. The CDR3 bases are TGTGCCAGCAGAAACAGTCGGATGGGAAATATCTATGGCTACACCTTC. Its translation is CASRNSRMGNIYGYTF.

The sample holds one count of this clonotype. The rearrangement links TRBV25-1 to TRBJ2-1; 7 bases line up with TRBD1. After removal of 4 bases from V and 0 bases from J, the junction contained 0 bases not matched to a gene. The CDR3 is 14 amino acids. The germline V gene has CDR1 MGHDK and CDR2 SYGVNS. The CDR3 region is CASSAGGSYNEQFF. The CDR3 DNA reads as TGTGCCAGCAGTGCAGGGGGCTCCTACAATGAGCAGTTCTTC.

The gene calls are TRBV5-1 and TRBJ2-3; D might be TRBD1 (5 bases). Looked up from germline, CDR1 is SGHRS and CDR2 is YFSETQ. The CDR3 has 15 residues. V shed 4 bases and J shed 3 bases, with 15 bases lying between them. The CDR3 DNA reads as TGCGCCAGCAGCACCGCAGGTGGGGCAACAGATACGCAGTATTTT. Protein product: CASSTAGGATDTQYF.

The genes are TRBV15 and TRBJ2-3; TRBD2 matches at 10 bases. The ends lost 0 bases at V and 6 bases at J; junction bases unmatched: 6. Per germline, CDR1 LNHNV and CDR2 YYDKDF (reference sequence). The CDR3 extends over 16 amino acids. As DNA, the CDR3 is TGTGCCACCAGCAGAGATCTAGCGGGAGATGGGGATACGCAGTATTTT. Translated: CATSRDLAGDGDTQYF. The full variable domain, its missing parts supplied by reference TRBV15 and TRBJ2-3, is DAMVIQNPRYQVTQFGKPVTLSCSQTLNHNVMYWYQQKSSQAPKLLFHYYDKDFNNEADTPDNFQSRRPNTSFCFLDIRSPGLGDTAMYLCATSRDLAGDGDTQYFGPGTRLTVL.

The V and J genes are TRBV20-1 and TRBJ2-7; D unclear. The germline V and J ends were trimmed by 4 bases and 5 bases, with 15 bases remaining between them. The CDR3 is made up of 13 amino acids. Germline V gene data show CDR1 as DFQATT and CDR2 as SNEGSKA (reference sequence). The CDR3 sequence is CSATGLLANEQYF. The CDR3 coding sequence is TGCAGTGCTACCGGTCTTCTCGCCAACGAGCAGTACTTC.

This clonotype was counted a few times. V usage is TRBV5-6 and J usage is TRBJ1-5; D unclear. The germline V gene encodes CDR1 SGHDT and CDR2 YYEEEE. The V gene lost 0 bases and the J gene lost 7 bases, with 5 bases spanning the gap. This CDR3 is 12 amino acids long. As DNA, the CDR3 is TGTGCCAGCAGCTTGGCTGGACAGCCCCAGCATTTT. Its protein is CASSLAGQPQHF.

CDR3 nucleotides: TGTGCCAGCAGCAGGGGTTTGGGGTACGAGCAGTACTTC. Its protein product is CASSRGLGYEQYF. The chain has TRBV2 and TRBJ2-7, with D possibly being TRBD1 (6 bases). V was cut by 6 bases and J by 4 bases, with 13 bases left in between. The CDR3 is 13 residues long. The germline V gene has CDR1 SNHLY and CDR2 FYNNEI.

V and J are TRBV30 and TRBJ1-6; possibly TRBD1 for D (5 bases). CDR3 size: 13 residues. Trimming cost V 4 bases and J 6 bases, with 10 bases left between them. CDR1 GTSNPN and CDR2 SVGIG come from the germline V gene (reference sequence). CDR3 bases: TGTGCCTGGAAACAGGCCCTTAATTCACCCCTCCACTTT. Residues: CAWKQALNSPLHF.

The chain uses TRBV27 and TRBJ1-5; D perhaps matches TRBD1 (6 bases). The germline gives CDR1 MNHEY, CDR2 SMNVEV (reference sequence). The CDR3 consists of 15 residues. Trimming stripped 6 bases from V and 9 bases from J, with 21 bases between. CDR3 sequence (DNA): TGTGCCAGCAGACCGGACAGCAGCCTGGTTCGGCCCCAGCATTTT. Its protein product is CASRPDSSLVRPQHF.

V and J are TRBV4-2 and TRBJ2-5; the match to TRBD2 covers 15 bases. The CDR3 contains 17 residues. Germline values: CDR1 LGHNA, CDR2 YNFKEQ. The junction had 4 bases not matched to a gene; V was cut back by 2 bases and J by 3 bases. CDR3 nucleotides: TGTGCCAGCAGCCAAATCGGACTAGCGGGAGGGGAAGAGACCCAGTACTTC. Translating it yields CASSQIGLAGGEETQYF.

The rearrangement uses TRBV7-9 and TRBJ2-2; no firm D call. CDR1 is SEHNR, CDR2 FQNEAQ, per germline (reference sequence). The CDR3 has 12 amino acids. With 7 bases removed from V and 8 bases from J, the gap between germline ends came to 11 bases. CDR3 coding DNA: TGTGCCAGCACCAATAAAACTGGGGAGCTGTTTTTT. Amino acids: CASTNKTGELFF.

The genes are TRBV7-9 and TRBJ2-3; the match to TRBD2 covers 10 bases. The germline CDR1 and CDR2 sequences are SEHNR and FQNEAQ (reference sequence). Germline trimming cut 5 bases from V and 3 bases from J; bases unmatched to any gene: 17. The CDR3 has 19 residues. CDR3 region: CASSITPSGRMEWTDTQYF. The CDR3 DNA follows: TGTGCCAGCAGCATTACCCCTAGCGGGAGAATGGAGTGGACAGATACGCAGTATTTT.

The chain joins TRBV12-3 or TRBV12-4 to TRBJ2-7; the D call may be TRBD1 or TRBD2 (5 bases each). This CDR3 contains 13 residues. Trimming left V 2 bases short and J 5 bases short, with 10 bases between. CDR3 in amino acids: CASSLSGTDEQYF. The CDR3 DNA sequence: TGTGCCAGCAGTTTATCCGGGACGGACGAGCAGTACTTC.

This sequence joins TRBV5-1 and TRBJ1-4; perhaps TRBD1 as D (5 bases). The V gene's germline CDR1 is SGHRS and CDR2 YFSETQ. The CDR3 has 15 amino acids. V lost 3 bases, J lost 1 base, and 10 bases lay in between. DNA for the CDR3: TGCGCCAGCAGCTCTAGGGGCGGAACTAATGAAAAACTGTTTTTT. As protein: CASSSRGGTNEKLFF.

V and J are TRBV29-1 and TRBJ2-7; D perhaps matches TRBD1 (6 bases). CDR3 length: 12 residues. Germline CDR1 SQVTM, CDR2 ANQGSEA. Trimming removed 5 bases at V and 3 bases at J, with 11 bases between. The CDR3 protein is CSVLQGDYEQYF. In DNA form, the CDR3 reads TGCAGCGTTCTACAGGGCGACTACGAGCAGTACTTC.

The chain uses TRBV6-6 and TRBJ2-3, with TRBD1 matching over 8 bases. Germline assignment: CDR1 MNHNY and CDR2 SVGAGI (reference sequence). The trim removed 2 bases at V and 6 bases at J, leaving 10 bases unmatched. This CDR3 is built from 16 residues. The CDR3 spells CASSYIPPGGIDTQYF. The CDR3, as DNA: TGTGCCAGCAGTTACATCCCTCCAGGGGGCATCGATACGCAGTATTTT.

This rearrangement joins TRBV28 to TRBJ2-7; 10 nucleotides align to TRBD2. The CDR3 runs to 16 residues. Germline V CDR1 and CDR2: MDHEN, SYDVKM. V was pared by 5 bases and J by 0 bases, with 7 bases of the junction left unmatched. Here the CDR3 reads CASSTPGTSVSYEQYF. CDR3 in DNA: TGTGCCAGCAGTACTCCCGGGACTAGCGTCTCCTACGAGCAGTACTTC.

The CDR3 nucleotides are TGTGCCAGCAGCCAAGGCCCCGGGATCTCTCCATTCACAGATACGCAGTATTTT. This translates into CASSQGPGISPFTDTQYF. The V call is TRBV4-2, the J call TRBJ2-3; maybe TRBD2 (5 bases). V lost 1 base to trimming and J lost 2 bases, with 19 bases between them. The CDR3 spans 18 residues. CDR1 and CDR2 (germline): LGHNA, YNFKEQ.

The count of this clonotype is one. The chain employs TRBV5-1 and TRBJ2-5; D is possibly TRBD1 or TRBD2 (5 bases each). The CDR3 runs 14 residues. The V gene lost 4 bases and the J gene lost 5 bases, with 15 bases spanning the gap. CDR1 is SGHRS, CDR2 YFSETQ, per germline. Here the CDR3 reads CASSVKQGRETQYF. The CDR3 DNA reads TGCGCCAGCAGCGTGAAGCAGGGACGGGAGACCCAGTACTTC.

CDR3: CASSYGQINEKLFF. The CDR3 DNA follows: TGTGCCAGCAGCTACGGACAGATTAATGAAAAACTGTTTTTT. This chain connects TRBV7-9 to TRBJ1-4; possible D gene TRBD1, 6 bases. The CDR3 is 14 amino acids. CDR1 and CDR2 from the germline V gene are SEHNR and FQNEAQ (reference sequence). Trimming removed 4 bases at V and 4 bases at J, with 10 bases between.

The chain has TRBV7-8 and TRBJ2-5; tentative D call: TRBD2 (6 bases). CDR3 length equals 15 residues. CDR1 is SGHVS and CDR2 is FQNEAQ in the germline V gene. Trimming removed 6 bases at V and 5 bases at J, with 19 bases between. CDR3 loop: CASRFGPFAGETQYF. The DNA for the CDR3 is TGTGCCAGCAGATTTGGGCCTTTCGCGGGGGAGACCCAGTACTTC.

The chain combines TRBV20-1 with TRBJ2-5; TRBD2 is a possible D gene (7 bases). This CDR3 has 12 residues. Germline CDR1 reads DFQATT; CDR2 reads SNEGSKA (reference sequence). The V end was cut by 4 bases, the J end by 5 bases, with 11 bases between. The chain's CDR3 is CSAIRGGETQYF. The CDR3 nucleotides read TGCAGTGCTATTAGGGGGGGGGAGACCCAGTACTTC.

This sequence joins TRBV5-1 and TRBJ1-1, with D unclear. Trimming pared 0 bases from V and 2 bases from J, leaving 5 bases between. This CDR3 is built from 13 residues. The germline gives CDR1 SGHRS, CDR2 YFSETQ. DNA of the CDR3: TGCGCCAGCAGCTTGGACATAAACACTGAAGCTTTCTTT. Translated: CASSLDINTEAFF. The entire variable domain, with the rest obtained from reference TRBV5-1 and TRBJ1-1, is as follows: KAGVTQTPRYLIKTRGQQVTLSCSPISGHRSVSWYQQTPGQGLQFLFEYFSETQRNKGNFPGRFSGRQFSNSRSEMNVSTLELGDSALYLCASSLDINTEAFFGQGTRLTVV.

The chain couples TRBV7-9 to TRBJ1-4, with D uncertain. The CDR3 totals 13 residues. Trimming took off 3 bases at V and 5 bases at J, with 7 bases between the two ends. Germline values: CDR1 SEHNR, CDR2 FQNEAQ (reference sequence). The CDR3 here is CASSFGANEKLFF. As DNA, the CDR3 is TGTGCCAGCAGCTTCGGCGCGAATGAAAAACTGTTTTTT.

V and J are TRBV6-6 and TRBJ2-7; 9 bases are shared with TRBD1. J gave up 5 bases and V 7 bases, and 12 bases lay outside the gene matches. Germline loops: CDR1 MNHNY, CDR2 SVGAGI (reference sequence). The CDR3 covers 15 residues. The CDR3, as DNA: TGTGCCAGCATTAATCCGGGACAGGGTCACCACGAGCAGTACTTC. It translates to CASINPGQGHHEQYF.

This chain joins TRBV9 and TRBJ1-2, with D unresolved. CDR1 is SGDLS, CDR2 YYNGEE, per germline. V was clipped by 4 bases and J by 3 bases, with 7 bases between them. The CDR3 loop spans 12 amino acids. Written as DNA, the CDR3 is TGTGCCAGCAGCATCAGCTACTATGGCTACACCTTC. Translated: CASSISYYGYTF.